One and the same sample provided the 29 T cell receptor beta chains below, sequenced in a study of CD8+ T cells in alopecia areata. It was cDNA, reverse transcribed from extracted RNA, that served as the sequencing template. Method: immunoSEQ multiplex PCR; TCRdb's copy keeps in-frame clones and lacks some. The top ten hold 10% to 15% of the sample, which has 170,000 or so clones, about 60% seen once. As to treatment: oral pan-JAK inhibitor, 5-10 mg twice daily. This material consisted of CD8+ T cells sorted from blood, taken at week 24, from a patient treated with tofacitinib. The receptors shown here come from a human donor with alopecia areata.

The chain is built from TRBV27 and TRBJ1-5; 10 bases align to TRBD1. V trimming: 4 bases; J trimming: 4 bases; junction bases outside the gene matches: 7. This CDR3 is 16 amino acids long. In germline, CDR1 is MNHEY, CDR2 SMNVEV (reference sequence). CDR3 nucleotide sequence: TGTGCCAGCAGTTCTTCCGGGACAGGGGTAAATCAGCCCCAGCATTTT. Residues: CASSSSGTGVNQPQHF.

The chain combines TRBV7-9 with TRBJ2-3, with 8 bases fitting TRBD2. Germline CDR1 reads SEHNR; CDR2 reads FQNEAQ (reference sequence). The CDR3 sequence is 14 residues long. Losses at the gene ends were 3 bases for V and 3 bases for J; bases not matched to a gene: 2. CDR3 region: CASSFSGMTDTQYF. The DNA of the CDR3 is TGTGCCAGCAGCTTTAGCGGGATGACAGATACGCAGTATTTT. Together with reference TRBV7-9 and TRBJ2-3, the CDR3 gives the full variable domain: DTGVSQNPRHKITKRGQNVTFRCDPISEHNRLYWYRQTLGQGPEFLTYFQNEAQLEKSRLLSDRFSAERPKGSFSTLEIQRTEQGDSAMYLCASSFSGMTDTQYFGPGTRLTVL.

This chain connects TRBV9 to TRBJ2-2; D possibly matches TRBD1 or TRBD2 (5 bases each). V was trimmed by 2 bases and J by 0 bases, leaving 8 bases between them. Germline assignment: CDR1 SGDLS and CDR2 YYNGEE. CDR3 length equals 15 residues. CDR3 sequence reads: CASSVGRTNTGELFF. The CDR3, as DNA: TGTGCCAGCAGCGTGGGACGTACGAACACCGGGGAGCTGTTTTTT. Complete variable domain (other parts from reference TRBV9 and TRBJ2-2): DSGVTQTPKHLITATGQRVTLRCSPRSGDLSVYWYQQSLDQGLQFLIQYYNGEERAKGNILERFSAQQFPDLHSELNLSSLELGDSALYFCASSVGRTNTGELFFGEGSRLTVL.

The rearrangement links TRBV30 to TRBJ2-7; D gene unclear. The CDR3 runs to 13 residues. The V gene's germline CDR1 is GTSNPN and CDR2 SVGIG (reference sequence). The germline V and J ends were trimmed by 0 bases and 0 bases, with 6 bases remaining between them. The CDR3 loop reads CAWSVGHSYEQYF. The DNA for the CDR3 is TGTGCCTGGAGTGTTGGTCACTCCTACGAGCAGTACTTC.

J is TRBJ2-7 and V is TRBV2; D is unclear. Germline lookup yields CDR1 SNHLY and CDR2 FYNNEI. The V end lost 6 bases, the J end lost 3 bases, and 9 bases lay between the germline ends. The CDR3 runs to 12 residues. In DNA form, the CDR3 reads TGTGCCAGCAGGGACGGATTCTACGAGCAGTACTTC. Amino acid sequence: CASRDGFYEQYF.

V and J are TRBV29-1 and TRBJ1-1; D gene unclear. CDR3 length: 12 residues. Germline lookup yields CDR1 SQVTM and CDR2 ANQGSEA. The V end lost 6 bases, the J end lost 1 base, and 9 bases lay between the germline ends. CDR3 DNA: TGCAGCGTGGAGGGTTGGAACACTGAAGCTTTCTTT. This gives the protein CSVEGWNTEAFF.

This chain connects TRBV9 to TRBJ2-2, with 9 bases identical to TRBD2. The germline CDR1 and CDR2 sequences are SGDLS and YYNGEE. This CDR3 is 13 amino acids long. Unmatched junction bases numbered 2, after V lost 3 bases and J lost 8 bases. DNA of the CDR3: TGTGCCAGCAGCGCTAGCGGGGCTGGGGAGCTGTTTTTT. This translates into CASSASGAGELFF.

The CDR3 region has the DNA TGTGCCTGGAGTGTACAATACAGGGTGGGCAATCAGCCCCAGCATTTT. It is translated as CAWSVQYRVGNQPQHF. This chain connects TRBV30 to TRBJ1-5, with D possibly matching TRBD1 (6 bases). V lost 0 bases and J lost 2, with 14 bases in between. Germline V gives CDR1 GTSNPN, CDR2 SVGIG (reference sequence). The CDR3 has 16 residues.

This clone was detected once. This rearrangement joins TRBV2 to TRBJ2-7, with a possible D match to TRBD2 (5 bases). Germline V gives CDR1 SNHLY, CDR2 FYNNEI. V lost 2 bases and J lost 12, with 17 bases in between. The CDR3 has 13 amino acids. The CDR3 spells CASSESVLARGYF. The CDR3 DNA sequence: TGTGCCAGCAGTGAATCTGTTCTCGCCCGGGGGTACTTC.

V gene TRBV6-5 combines with J gene TRBJ2-7, with no clear D. V was clipped by 6 bases and J by 3 bases, with 6 bases between them. CDR3 length: 11 amino acids. Germline V CDR1 and CDR2: MNHEY, SVGAGI. The CDR3 nucleotides read TGTGCCAGCAGGTCATACTACGAGCAGTACTTC. Translation gives CASRSYYEQYF.

This clone was seen once. This sequence joins TRBV14 and TRBJ1-1, with D hard to call. Trimming stripped 1 base from V and 5 bases from J, with 8 bases between. Per germline, CDR1 SGHDN and CDR2 FVKESK. This CDR3 region has 13 residues. CDR3 sequence: CASSQGVVTEAFF. CDR3 sequence (DNA): TGTGCCAGCAGCCAAGGTGTGGTTACTGAAGCTTTCTTT.

V and J are TRBV5-1 and TRBJ2-5, with 7 bases that match TRBD1. Germline lookup yields CDR1 SGHRS and CDR2 YFSETQ. V trimming: 0 bases; J trimming: 3 bases; junction bases outside the gene matches: 5. The CDR3 is 15 amino acids. CDR3 in DNA: TGCGCCAGCAGCTTGGAGGTAGACAGGGAAGAGACCCAGTACTTC. Encoded protein: CASSLEVDREETQYF.

The count of this clone is one. This chain links TRBV9 with TRBJ1-2; tentative D call: TRBD1 (6 bases). The length of the CDR3 is 19 residues. V was trimmed by 0 bases and J by 4 bases, leaving 25 bases between them. Germline values: CDR1 SGDLS, CDR2 YYNGEE. CDR3 sequence: CASSVGSSIYWDIFYGYTF. The CDR3 nucleotides read TGTGCCAGCAGCGTAGGGTCCTCAATCTATTGGGACATATTCTATGGCTACACCTTC.

This clone was detected a few times. The V gene is TRBV25-1, the J gene TRBJ2-2; either TRBD1 or TRBD2 may fit D (6 bases each). The CDR3 is made up of 13 amino acids. CDR1 and CDR2 (germline): MGHDK, SYGVNS. Trimming removed 5 bases at V and 7 bases at J, with 11 bases between. CDR3 sequence (DNA): TGTGCCAGCAGTACGGGGGCGGACGGGGAGCTGTTTTTT. The encoded protein is CASSTGADGELFF.

This clone was counted between two and nine times. V is TRBV9 and J is TRBJ2-3; 8 nucleotides match TRBD2. The CDR3 has 16 residues. Germline CDR1 and CDR2: SGDLS and YYNGEE. Unmatched junction bases numbered 7, after V lost 4 bases and J lost 0 bases. CDR3 DNA sequence: TGTGCCAGCAGCTTGAATAGCGGGGTTAGCACAGATACGCAGTATTTT. Protein: CASSLNSGVSTDTQYF.

In DNA form, the CDR3 reads TGCAGCGTCTACAGTGGAGCCTATGGCTACACCTTC. Protein product: CSVYSGAYGYTF. The rearrangement joins TRBV29-1 to TRBJ1-2; D ambiguous. Germline-derived CDR1 and CDR2 are SQVTM and ANQGSEA. This CDR3 comprises 12 residues. V shed 6 bases and J shed 4 bases, with 12 bases lying between them.

The V and J genes are TRBV5-1 and TRBJ1-1; tentative D call: TRBD1 (6 bases). This CDR3 is built from 15 residues. Trimming pared 1 base from V and 7 bases from J, leaving 17 bases between. Per the germline V gene, CDR1 is SGHRS and CDR2 is YFSETQ. CDR3 in DNA: TGCGCCAGCAGCTTGAAGGGAGGGGGGACCTATGAAGCTTTCTTT. It is translated as CASSLKGGGTYEAFF.

This clone has only a few counts. The chain links TRBV29-1 to TRBJ2-2, with D tentatively TRBD1 (5 bases). There are 13 residues in the CDR3. The ends were cut back, 8 bases at V and 5 bases at J, with 15 bases in the middle. Germline assignment: CDR1 SQVTM and CDR2 ANQGSEA. CDR3: CSYHSPGTGELFF. Here the CDR3 DNA reads TGCAGCTATCACTCTCCAGGGACCGGGGAGCTGTTTTTT.

V gene TRBV7-9 combines with J gene TRBJ2-5; TRBD1 matches at 7 bases. The CDR3 loop spans 16 amino acids. Germline values: CDR1 SEHNR, CDR2 FQNEAQ (reference sequence). Losses at the gene ends were 5 bases for V and 2 bases for J; bases not matched to a gene: 11. The CDR3 loop is CASSARDSQIQETQYF. CDR3 sequence (DNA): TGTGCCAGCAGCGCCCGGGACAGCCAAATTCAAGAGACCCAGTACTTC.

J is TRBJ2-3 and V is TRBV4-1; D possibly corresponds to TRBD1 (6 bases). The CDR3 sequence is 15 residues long. Trimming removed 0 bases from V and 4 bases from J, with 11 bases in between. Germline CDR1 and CDR2: MGHRA and YSYEKL. CDR3 sequence (DNA): TGCGCCAGCAGCCAAGACGGACAGAGCCCAGATACGCAGTATTTT. It yields the protein CASSQDGQSPDTQYF.

This chain uses TRBV10-2 with TRBJ1-1; D gene uncertain. Germline lookup yields CDR1 WSHSY and CDR2 SAAADI. Trimming took off 0 bases at V and 5 bases at J, with 13 bases between the two ends. CDR3 length: 15 amino acids. The CDR3 nucleotides are TGCGCCAGCAGTGAGTCAGCGGGGTCAGGAACTGAAGCTTTCTTT. Protein: CASSESAGSGTEAFF.

This chain connects TRBV29-1 to TRBJ1-2, with D unclear. The CDR3 runs to 14 residues. Germline V gene data show CDR1 as SQVTM and CDR2 as ANQGSEA. V was cut by 0 bases and J by 3 bases, with 11 bases left in between. CDR3 nucleotides: TGCAGCGTTGAAGAAGGGATGGCGGACTATGGCTACACCTTC. The encoded protein is CSVEEGMADYGYTF.

The chain carries TRBV9 and TRBJ2-2; 9 bases map to TRBD1. Germline trimming cut 3 bases from V and 4 bases from J; bases unmatched to any gene: 4. Germline CDR1 SGDLS, CDR2 YYNGEE. CDR3 length: 15 amino acids. This chain's CDR3 is CASSGGTGITGELFF. DNA for the CDR3: TGTGCCAGCAGCGGGGGGACAGGGATCACCGGGGAGCTGTTTTTT.

V usage is TRBV13 and J usage is TRBJ1-5, with D hard to call. V was trimmed by 4 bases and J by 2 bases, leaving 6 bases between them. CDR1 and CDR2 (germline): PRHDT, FYEKMQ (reference sequence). CDR3 length equals 13 residues. The CDR3 loop reads CASSWGGNQPQHF. DNA for the CDR3: TGTGCCAGCAGCTGGGGAGGCAATCAGCCCCAGCATTTT.

The rearrangement joins TRBV11-3 to TRBJ1-2, with 12 bases that match TRBD1. There are 20 residues in the CDR3. Germline values: CDR1 SGHNT, CDR2 YENEEA. With 4 bases clipped from V and 8 bases from J, the junction kept 23 bases outside the gene matches. The CDR3 protein is CASSSTYDLRDRGRAAGYTF. CDR3 coding DNA: TGTGCCAGCAGCTCCACGTACGACCTCCGGGACAGGGGGCGGGCCGCCGGCTACACCTTC.

V usage is TRBV14 and J usage is TRBJ2-3, with a possible D match to TRBD2 (6 bases). The V and J ends lost 1 base and 6 bases respectively, with 14 bases between them. The CDR3 extends over 15 amino acids. Germline loops: CDR1 SGHDN, CDR2 FVKESK. The CDR3, as DNA: TGTGCCAGCAGCCAAGTGGGGGGAGGATTGGATACGCAGTATTTT. This translates into CASSQVGGGLDTQYF.

This clone was recorded a few times. The genes are TRBV4-1 and TRBJ1-2; D not certain. Trimming took off 0 bases at V and 5 bases at J, with 28 bases between the two ends. The CDR3 is made up of 20 amino acids. Germline loops: CDR1 MGHRA, CDR2 YSYEKL. In nucleotides, the CDR3 is TGCGCCAGCAGCCAAGATTGGTTCGACCCTCGTAATAGGCCCATTTATGGCTACACCTTC. Translation gives CASSQDWFDPRNRPIYGYTF.

The V and J genes are TRBV5-4 and TRBJ1-1, with 7 bases lining up with TRBD1. J was trimmed by 6 bases and V by 0 bases; bases with no gene match: 5. The CDR3 is made up of 14 amino acids. Looked up from germline, CDR1 is SGHNT and CDR2 is YYREEE (reference sequence). CDR3 in amino acids: CASSLARGASEAFF. The CDR3 region has the DNA TGTGCCAGCAGCTTGGCCAGGGGGGCCTCTGAAGCTTTCTTT. The whole variable domain, remainder taken from reference TRBV5-4 and TRBJ1-1, is ETGVTQSPTHLIKTRGQQVTLRCSSQSGHNTVSWYQQALGQGPQFIFQYYREEENGRGNFPPRFSGLQFPNYSSELNVNALELDDSALYLCASSLARGASEAFFGQGTRLTVV.

This clone was seen a handful of times. This chain joins TRBV19 and TRBJ1-2; D unresolved. V was cut by 7 bases and J by 6 bases, with 15 bases left in between. The length of the CDR3 is 13 residues. Germline assignment: CDR1 LNHDA and CDR2 SQIVND (reference sequence). CDR3 amino acids: CASTLGWRNGYTF. Written as DNA, the CDR3 is TGTGCCAGTACCCTAGGGTGGAGGAATGGCTACACCTTC.